This T cell receptor beta chain emerged from a study of T cells in Graves' hyperthyroidism and ophthalmopathy (dated by TCRdb to 2018 to 2020). Background for the entire study: To identify distinguishing TCR V-J signatures, a discovery cohort of 90 to 100 patients was used, comprising some 45 with Graves' ophthalmopathy and around 57 with stable Graves' hyperthyroidism. Prospective prediction of ophthalmopathy was tested in an independent validation cohort consisting of roughly 19 hyperthyroidism patients and some 16 patients who later progressed to ophthalmopathy. The approximately 95 discovery patients were divided at random into training and test sets in a 7:3 ratio. The study also compared thyroid tissue and blood T-cell repertoires from roughly 6 Graves' hyperthyroidism patients. Once sampling was done, hyperthyroidism patients were given methimazole at a starting dose of 30 mg daily, whereas ophthalmopathy patients were given high-dose intravenous methylprednisolone. According to the paper, TCR Vbeta CDR3 sequencing was carried out on roughly 130 peripheral blood samples, which came from over 40 ophthalmopathy, fewer than 80 hyperthyroidism and roughly 17 progressor patients. Results and caveats for the whole study, not just this receptor: Most expanded thyroid clonotypes (frequency above 0.001) were also detected in blood, a finding suggesting that blood repertoires may reflect thyroid immune responses. In validation, the model predicted progression to ophthalmopathy with over 60% sensitivity and roughly 72% specificity, a median of 6.5 months before onset. A 13 V-J signature model separated ophthalmopathy from stable hyperthyroidism, with just over 85% sensitivity and about 81% specificity in cross-validation and 80%/75% in testing. No statistical method was used to set the sample size in advance, and investigators knew the group allocation.

TCR beta CDR3 regions were amplified from RNA transcripts. A first-round RT-PCR of the TCR CDR3 used the HTBI primer set with the Qiagen OneStep RT-PCR kit. Libraries were constructed in a second round of multiplex PCR, after which size selection and purification were carried out. The libraries were sequenced on an Illumina HiSeq2000 using paired-end 100 bp reads. The authors' analysis ran thus. SOAPnuke was used to process the raw data, removing reads that contained adapters or uncalled bases, had a mean Phred below 15, or lacked an exact match to the constant primer or identifier. High-quality paired reads were merged with COPE v1.2.5, and unique nucleotide sequences were defined as clonotypes. Clonotypes were aligned to IMGT TRBV, TRBD and TRBJ reference segments using MiTCR v1.1. Only V-J combinations with frequency above 0.0001, covering about 99% of repertoires, were analysed. The TCS score was defined as F50 (clonal expansion) divided by E x V (chaos), with BLOSUM62-based TCRdist calculated between CDR3 peptides within each V-J. Welch's t-statistics and random forest reduced fewer than 600 V-J features to under 15, which were used in a naive Bayes classifier (R e1071). The Morisita-Horn index was used to measure how similar the thyroid and blood repertoires were. TCRdb reworked the public reads: Q25 trimming with fastp, MiXCR clone assembly, productive beta chains retained. Every CDR3 protein is listed once, alongside the most common genes and DNA of its rows. These V and J calls originate from TCRdb's pipeline instead of the authors' own analysis. The sample yields 500,000 to 800,000 distinct CDR3 sequences; over 40% were counted once. Less than 9.5% of the sample lies in the top ten.

This clonotype occurred a few times. Its antigen specificity is not known. Per-base quality was not reported, and no clone a single base away is much larger than it. Patients with uncontrolled infections, other autoimmune diseases, pregnancy or lactation were excluded. Clinical symptoms, serum thyroxine and TRAb, thyroid ultrasound, and orbital computed tomography formed the basis for the diagnoses. Trizol reagent was used to extract total RNA, and RNA quality was then checked on an Agilent 2100 Bioanalyzer. Taken from the germline V gene (reference sequence), the CDR1 and CDR2 loops are SEHNR and FQNEAQ. V is cut by 1 base and J by 0 bases, and the space between the germline ends is 10 bases. From its cysteine to its phenylalanine, the CDR3 spans 16 amino acids. Just the 48-base CDR3 DNA is kept, in frame starting at base 1.

The rearranged segments are TRBV7-9 and TRBJ1-3; the D segment cannot be called with confidence. The receptor was isolated from an adult man with Graves' disease, either hyperthyroidism or ophthalmopathy (not recorded which). The sample consisted of peripheral blood or thyroid tissue (not recorded which). The CDR3 reads as follows: CASSLGPRSSGNTIYF. The base sequence is TGTGCCAGCAGCTTAGGGCCACGCAGCTCTGGAAACACCATATATTTT.